This is a list of T cell receptor beta chains from one sample in a study of cytomegalovirus exposure and HLA in healthy donors. Libraries were prepared by immunoSEQ multiplex PCR; TCRdb keeps only in-frame clonotypes and omits some of them. The repertoire has over 200,000 clones, approximately 88% of them found once; the top ten carry about an eighth. The sequenced material came from PBMCs. These receptors came from a woman aged 25 to 39 in good health and CMV-seropositive. Each CDR3 is given without its conserved first and last residue. Clone size is shown for a subset of rows, as once, few, many or a class of expanded clone.

>13|TRBV6-1|.|TRBJ1-5
ASSVTGDTNQPQH
>12|TRBV11-3|.|TRBJ2-1
ASSLVQGSGEQF
>11|TRBV29-1|.|TRBJ2-7
SVEGDMDYEQY
>14|TRBV7-9|.|TRBJ1-2
ASGPGGQDINYGYT
>9|TRBV15|.|TRBJ2-1
ATSRANEQF
>16|TRBV2|.|TRBJ2-2
ASTLWRRVLANTGELF
>11|TRBV6-5|.|TRBJ1-5
ASSRGKVQPQH
>12|TRBV10-2|many|TRBJ2-7
ASSVAPTSYEQY
>15|TRBV27|.|TRBJ2-1
ASSPIVLGSSYNEQF
>12|TRBV18|.|TRBJ1-2
ASSPQRTGDGYT
>13|TRBV6-4|once|TRBJ2-7
ASSDRGQGDYEQY
>14|TRBV12-5|.|TRBJ2-1
ASGLASWSSYNEQF
>10|TRBV6-1|.|TRBJ1-3
ASSGNGNTIY
>11|TRBV6-1|.|TRBJ1-2
ASRESGTYGYT
>12|TRBV7-6|once|TRBJ1-1
ASSSTEGWTEAF
>12|TRBV2|.|TRBJ2-1
ASLSGSVVDEQF
>12|TRBV2|.|TRBJ1-1
ASSEGRGNTEAF
>11|TRBV10-3|.|TRBJ1-2
ASVGKTNYGYT
>12|TRBV11-2|.|TRBJ2-7
ASSARTGGLEQY
>13|TRBV2|.|TRBJ2-5
ASSEPLAGVETQY
>12|TRBV30|.|TRBJ2-5
AWNVLGDWETQY
>12|TRBV15|.|TRBJ1-1
ATSRVQRNTEAF
>12|TRBV5-1|.|TRBJ2-5
ASSPLTGEETQY
>15|TRBV19|.|TRBJ2-3
ASRANTGTSRTDTQY
>17|TRBV4-1|.|TRBJ2-1
ASSHPGLAGGPGHNEQF
>12|TRBV13|.|TRBJ2-5
ASSPGTSAETQY
>13|TRBV6-6|.|TRBJ2-7
ASSYSAQGSYEQY
>14|TRBV29-1|.|TRBJ2-2
SVEGERPSGTGELF
>14|TRBV5-1|few|TRBJ1-1
ASSRDVLSRGTEAF
>12|TRBV11-3|once|TRBJ2-7
ASSLGTSGYEQY
>14|TRBV9|.|TRBJ1-2
ASSVVGGDAGYGYT
>10|TRBV13|few|TRBJ1-5
ASKKGNQPQH
>11|TRBV6-1|.|TRBJ2-7
ASSSRIFYEQY
>13|TRBV5-4|.|TRBJ2-7
ASSLVLRDSYEQY
>14|TRBV6-4|few|TRBJ2-1
ASSSTSGQPDNEQF
>13|TRBV7-2|.|TRBJ1-1
ASSLVRETNTEAF
>13|TRBV30|.|TRBJ2-3
AWNRLLPGTDTQY
>15|TRBV5-6|.|TRBJ2-6
ASEMLNSHSRANVLT
>12|TRBV6-5|.|TRBJ1-2
ASSNNQEVDGYT
>11|TRBV27|few|TRBJ1-1
ASSLRGLTEAF
>10|TRBV5-4|.|TRBJ2-1
ASSPGYNEQF
>12|TRBV5-1|.|TRBJ1-1
ASRRIGVNTEAF
>12|TRBV2|.|TRBJ1-1
ASSGGFADTEAF
>12|TRBV27|.|TRBJ1-2
ASSLSRDRGGYT
>12|TRBV2|once|TRBJ2-7
ASSRDRVLSEQY
>12|TRBV6-5|.|TRBJ1-1
ASSYLSGFAEAF
>12|TRBV18|.|TRBJ2-7
ASSPGTGNYEQY
>12|TRBV18|.|TRBJ1-2
ASSPGWTNYGYT
>11|TRBV4-2|.|TRBJ1-2
ASSQEGGGGYT
>12|TRBV11-2|.|TRBJ2-3
ASSFPWGTDTQY
>11|TRBV7-9|.|TRBJ2-3
ASSFPGEDTQY
>11|TRBV5-6|.|TRBJ1-2
ASRPQGGYGYT
>12|TRBV5-1|.|TRBJ2-4
ASSFAVGKNIQY
>11|TRBV5-4|.|TRBJ2-5
ASSQGQGETQY
>14|TRBV15|.|TRBJ2-4
ATSRDRSGGKNIQY
>15|TRBV21-1|.|TRBJ2-1
ARNIVPGTSGRTNQF
>11|TRBV15|.|TRBJ1-1
ATSIGRATEAF